The next 17 T cell receptor beta chains were all read from a single sample in a study of blood T cell repertoires in COVID-19. Profiling relied on immunoSEQ multiplex PCR, and the TCRdb table lists in-frame clones only, not all of them. This sample yields roughly 140,000 clones, of which 85% are seen a single time; just under 3% belongs to the top ten. The sequencing input was peripheral blood. The source is a man in his forties or fifties with acute or convalescent COVID-19.

The V and J genes are TRBV5-6 and TRBJ2-7; D is perhaps TRBD1 (5 bases). The V gene's germline CDR1 is SGHDT and CDR2 YYEEEE. V lost 2 bases, J lost 3 bases, and 9 bases lay in between. CDR3 length: 13 amino acids. The CDR3 DNA sequence: TGTGCCAGCAGCTTAGGACACGTCTACGAGCAGTACTTC. Its translation is CASSLGHVYEQYF.

This chain joins TRBV6-5 and TRBJ1-2, with D unresolved. The V gene's germline CDR1 is MNHEY and CDR2 SVGAGI. V lost 2 bases and J lost 5, with 15 bases in between. The CDR3 is 15 residues long. This CDR3 is CASSYGWEGRYGYTF. The CDR3 DNA sequence: TGTGCCAGCAGTTACGGGTGGGAGGGCCGATATGGCTACACCTTC.

The chain has TRBV19 and TRBJ1-3, with 9 bases fitting TRBD1. CDR1 and CDR2 (germline): LNHDA, SQIVND (reference sequence). The V segment lost 8 bases and the J segment 1 base; nucleotides outside the gene matches: 6. This CDR3 comprises 15 residues. In DNA form, the CDR3 reads TGTGCCAGTTTTCCGGGACAGGGATCTGGAAACACCATATATTTT. Translated, it gives CASFPGQGSGNTIYF.

The chain links TRBV10-1 to TRBJ2-4; D unresolved. The CDR3 totals 14 residues. The V gene lost 4 bases and the J gene lost 6 bases, with 13 bases spanning the gap. Germline CDR1 and CDR2: WNHNN and SYGVQD (reference sequence). Here the CDR3 reads CASSGTVGGNIQYF. Written as DNA, the CDR3 is TGCGCCAGCAGTGGTACAGTTGGTGGAAACATTCAGTACTTC.

V gene TRBV14 combines with J gene TRBJ1-2; D is perhaps TRBD1 (6 bases). Between the trimmed V and J ends, which lost 4 bases and 2 bases, there was a span of 8 bases. This CDR3 spans 13 amino acids. Germline loops: CDR1 SGHDN, CDR2 FVKESK. This chain's CDR3 is CASSLGQNYGYTF. In DNA, the CDR3 is TGTGCCAGCAGCCTTGGACAGAACTATGGCTACACCTTC.

This chain links TRBV18 with TRBJ2-2; TRBD1 agrees at 7 bases. After removal of 3 bases from V and 3 bases from J, the junction contained 4 bases not matched to a gene. Germline-derived CDR1 and CDR2 are KGHSH and LQKENI. CDR3 length: 15 amino acids. The CDR3 here is CASSPYRGDTGELFF. In DNA, the CDR3 is TGTGCCAGCTCACCGTACAGGGGAGACACCGGGGAGCTGTTTTTT.

J is TRBJ2-1 and V is TRBV10-1; 12 nucleotides align to TRBD2. The CDR3 is 18 residues long. V lost 2 bases and J lost 6; bases outside the gene matches: 11. The germline V gene has CDR1 WNHNN and CDR2 SYGVQD (reference sequence). Here the CDR3 reads CASSEPRLAGVAFNEQFF. CDR3 nucleotide sequence: TGCGCCAGCAGTGAGCCGAGACTAGCGGGGGTCGCATTCAATGAGCAGTTCTTC.

The rearrangement joins TRBV15 to TRBJ1-2; no clear D. The CDR3 runs 16 residues. The germline CDR1 and CDR2 sequences are LNHNV and YYDKDF (reference sequence). With 0 bases removed from V and 2 bases from J, the gap between germline ends came to 13 bases. The CDR3 sequence is CATSRDGSGRNYGYTF. The CDR3 DNA reads as TGTGCCACCAGCAGAGATGGATCGGGGAGAAACTATGGCTACACCTTC. Looking up the rest from reference TRBV15 and TRBJ1-2 gives the full variable domain: DAMVIQNPRYQVTQFGKPVTLSCSQTLNHNVMYWYQQKSSQAPKLLFHYYDKDFNNEADTPDNFQSRRPNTSFCFLDIRSPGLGDTAMYLCATSRDGSGRNYGYTFGSGTRLTVV.

The V call is TRBV6-1, the J call TRBJ1-5, with D possibly matching TRBD1 (6 bases). V was shortened by 3 bases and J by 5 bases, with 11 bases between the two germline ends. The CDR3 spans 14 residues. Germline values: CDR1 MNHNS, CDR2 SASEGT. The CDR3, as DNA: TGTGCCAGCAGTGAGGCGGGGGCAGATCAGCCCCAGCATTTT. This translates into CASSEAGADQPQHF.

The gene calls are TRBV28 and TRBJ2-7, with D possibly TRBD1 on 5 matching bases. The CDR3 extends over 13 amino acids. Looked up from germline, CDR1 is MDHEN and CDR2 is SYDVKM. V lost 4 bases and J lost 6, with 13 bases in between. DNA of the CDR3: TGTGCCAGCAGTTCCACTACAGGTAGCGAGCAGTACTTC. Translating gives CASSSTTGSEQYF.

J is TRBJ2-6 and V is TRBV29-1, with D unresolved. The CDR3 is 16 amino acids. Germline loops: CDR1 SQVTM, CDR2 ANQGSEA. The V end was cut by 4 bases, the J end by 0 bases, with 13 bases between. The CDR3 sequence: CSVGFSGYSGANVLTF. CDR3 DNA: TGCAGCGTTGGATTCTCGGGTTACTCTGGGGCCAACGTCCTGACTTTC.

The rearrangement joins TRBV27 to TRBJ1-1; D is ambiguous. Germline V gene lookup returns CDR1 MNHEY and CDR2 SMNVEV (reference sequence). The CDR3 spans 14 residues. V gave up 3 bases and J gave up 5 bases, with 13 bases separating them. The CDR3 coding sequence is TGTGCCAGCAGTTTCAAGCTACGAGGTACTGAAGCTTTCTTT. This encodes CASSFKLRGTEAFF.

The V gene is TRBV10-2, the J gene TRBJ2-2; D is ambiguous. V lost 6 bases, J lost 4 bases, and 6 bases lay in between. The germline CDR1 and CDR2 sequences are WSHSY and SAAADI. The CDR3 loop spans 12 amino acids. In nucleotides, the CDR3 is TGCGCCAGCAGGGCCTTCACCGGGGAGCTGTTTTTT. It encodes CASRAFTGELFF.

The chain employs TRBV5-1 and TRBJ1-1; 7 bases map to TRBD1. CDR1 is SGHRS and CDR2 is YFSETQ in the germline V gene. V was pared by 3 bases and J by 8 bases, with 4 bases of the junction left unmatched. The CDR3 contains 12 residues. The CDR3 is CASSWDSSEAFF. CDR3 in DNA: TGCGCCAGCAGCTGGGACAGCAGCGAAGCTTTCTTT.

The V call is TRBV7-3, the J call TRBJ2-5; possible D gene TRBD2, 6 bases. Trimming shortened V by 5 bases and J by 5 bases, and 18 bases separated the two germline ends. The CDR3 covers 15 residues. Germline CDR1 and CDR2: SGHTA and FQGTGA. This CDR3 reads CASSPSGPRGETQYF. CDR3 nucleotides: TGTGCCAGCAGCCCTTCTGGACCCCGGGGGGAGACCCAGTACTTC.

The chain couples TRBV6-4 to TRBJ2-1; 11 bases match TRBD2. Trimming took 3 bases from V and 4 from J; bases not matched to a gene: 8. CDR3 length: 17 residues. Germline V CDR1 and CDR2: MRHNA, SNTAGT. The CDR3 DNA is TGTGCCAGCAGTGATCATACTAGCGGGAGTTATTACAATGAGCAGTTCTTC. Protein sequence: CASSDHTSGSYYNEQFF.

The chain combines TRBV19 with TRBJ1-6, with D unresolved. CDR1 is LNHDA and CDR2 is SQIVND in the germline V gene (reference sequence). This CDR3 is 16 amino acids long. Deletions cut 8 bases from V and 1 base from J, with 15 bases between. The CDR3 DNA reads as TGTGCCAGTCAAGACGAAACCAGGTCCTATAATTCACCCCTCCACTTT. Its protein is CASQDETRSYNSPLHF.